This is a list of T cell receptor beta chains from one sample in a study of shared clonotypes between healthy human individuals. Here immunoSEQ multiplex PCR was the method, and the copy in TCRdb shows in-frame clones only, minus some. The table has roughly 2.2 million clones, 80% to 95% seen once. Sequenced: naive CD4+ T cells from PBMCs. Source of these receptors: a man between 18 and 29 years old in good health. Some clones in this sample may be carry-over from other donors' samples. CDR3s include the opening cysteine and the closing phenylalanine or tryptophan. A D gene is named only where the DNA matches it firmly.

D gene	J gene	V gene	CDR3 protein
.	TRBJ2-5	TRBV9	CASSVGIPTSAETQYF
.	TRBJ2-1	TRBV6-6	CASRARRNLHNEQFF
.	TRBJ2-2	TRBV2	CASKPGTTRDTGELFF
.	TRBJ1-4	TRBV7-9	CASSLRRGSTNEKLFF
.	TRBJ2-3	TRBV28	CASSPGTPGDTQYF
.	TRBJ1-6	TRBV7-9	CASSSVNNSPLHF
TRBD1	TRBJ2-1	TRBV19	CASSPGTGAGYNEQFF
.	TRBJ2-7	TRBV27	CASSFTALTYEQYF
TRBD1	TRBJ1-2	TRBV5-4	CASSPDRDDGYTF
.	TRBJ1-2	TRBV5-4	CASSLAHANYGYTF
.	TRBJ1-4	TRBV10-3	CAISEAGEEKLFF
.	TRBJ2-1	TRBV7-9	CASSPLGAPGNEQFF
.	TRBJ2-3	TRBV28	CASSFYHGSSTDTQYF
.	TRBJ1-4	TRBV28	CASSKYRDSNEKLFF
.	TRBJ2-5	TRBV27	CASSLSGETQYF
TRBD2	TRBJ2-7	TRBV10-3	CAVRTSGSYEQYF
.	TRBJ2-2	TRBV10-1	CASSIRAAGELFF
TRBD2	TRBJ2-3	TRBV2	CASSEDVAGAFGQYF
TRBD1	TRBJ1-3	TRBV11-2	CASSPLTGARGNTIYF
TRBD2	TRBJ2-1	TRBV5-1	CASSLGTGTSFGSYNEQFF
.	TRBJ2-5	TRBV7-3	CASSLTASGSGRETQYF
.	TRBJ1-3	TRBV28	CASSPWTDRQGNTIYF
.	TRBJ2-2	TRBV19	CASSIVGPGELFF
.	TRBJ1-2	TRBV19	CASSISHGNYGYTF
.	TRBJ2-5	TRBV18	CASSPQEETQYF
.	TRBJ1-1	TRBV18	CASSLGQVGMNTEAFF
TRBD2	TRBJ2-1	TRBV7-2	CASSSSGRVYNEQFF
.	TRBJ1-3	TRBV5-1	CASNAGSGNTIYF
TRBD1	TRBJ2-5	TRBV28	CASSPNLFRGETQYF
.	TRBJ1-5	TRBV7-2	CASSLDANQPQHF
.	TRBJ2-7	TRBV6-1	CASSPLGSQYYEQYF
.	TRBJ1-1	TRBV15	CATSRDWGNTEAFF
.	TRBJ2-7	TRBV10-1	CASSEGSFYEQYF
.	TRBJ1-1	TRBV7-3	CASSLTGGNTEAFF
TRBD1	TRBJ1-1	TRBV6-4	CASRATGVGTEAFF
TRBD1	TRBJ2-1	TRBV19	CASTPDRVGGNEQFF
.	TRBJ1-2	TRBV28	CASTLRERAAYGYTF
.	TRBJ1-1	TRBV29-1	CSVRSGKSEAFF
.	TRBJ2-6	TRBV29-1	CSVVGNGANVLTF
TRBD2	TRBJ2-1	TRBV11-2	CASSLEEGGRYEQFF
.	TRBJ2-5	TRBV5-1	CASSHPQETQYF
TRBD2	TRBJ2-2	TRBV28	CASSFGLAGNTGELFF
.	TRBJ2-4	TRBV15	CATSRGRIAKNIQYF
TRBD1	TRBJ1-2	TRBV27	CASSLFVRGQGASGYTF
.	TRBJ2-1	TRBV5-1	CASSLGVALGEQFF
TRBD1	TRBJ1-5	TRBV4-1	CASSQYDRGDQPQHF
TRBD2	TRBJ2-7	TRBV7-9	CASSSFLAGMDYEQYF
.	TRBJ2-7	TRBV4-3	CASSQAFLGGSEQYF
TRBD2	TRBJ2-7	TRBV4-1	CASSPRFTAGGPPYEQYF
.	TRBJ1-4	TRBV18	CASSPTPTNEKLFF
.	TRBJ2-2	TRBV27	CASSKAGGGELFF